Following are 9 T cell receptor beta chains from one sample sequenced in a study of human T cells and chemical hapten exposure (dated by TCRdb to about 2021). The protocol used for the library was RACE. This sample was sequenced with a NextSeq 500. TCRdb itself trimmed the public reads at Q25 with fastp, ran MiXCR and retained productive beta chains. When rows share a CDR3 protein, they turn into one entry using the most common DNA and genes. This sample comprises 300,000 to 400,000 distinct CDR3 sequences, roughly 4.6% of them detected only once. The biggest ten clones account for 2% to 3% of the sample. The time point label, read with the paper, signifies: pre-sensitization, week 0. In light of the paper, this sample's treatment or condition label describes: therapeutic diphenylcyclopropenone sensitization with weekly scalp DPC. The source was whole blood, collected in connection with sensitization to the hapten diphenylcyclopropenone (DPC). The origin of the receptors is a woman in her 50s with alopecia areata. Some clones in this sample may be carry-over from other donors' samples.

V and J are TRBV20-1 and TRBJ1-3; a weak D match, TRBD1 (6 bases). The CDR3 has 14 residues. Germline lookup yields CDR1 DFQATT and CDR2 SNEGSKA (reference sequence). With 5 bases removed from V and 0 bases from J, the gap between germline ends came to 11 bases. This CDR3 reads CSAFDRSSGNTIYF. CDR3 nucleotide sequence: TGCAGTGCTTTCGACAGGAGCTCTGGAAACACCATATATTTT.

This clonotype has only a few counts. CDR3 bases: TGTGCCAGCAGCCAAGAGACTAGCGGGAGTACAGATACGCAGTATTTT. Translation gives CASSQETSGSTDTQYF. The gene calls are TRBV4-2 and TRBJ2-3, with TRBD2 matching 12 bases. The germline gives CDR1 LGHNA, CDR2 YNFKEQ. J was trimmed by 3 bases and V by 0 bases; bases with no gene match: 1. The CDR3 is 16 amino acids.

Ten or more counts support this clonotype. The chain employs TRBV2 and TRBJ2-5, with 7 bases fitting TRBD1. CDR3 length: 15 amino acids. The V gene's germline CDR1 is SNHLY and CDR2 FYNNEI. The V and J ends lost 5 bases and 4 bases, in that order; junction bases with no gene match: 10. CDR3 in amino acids: CASSRRDSFGETQYF. DNA for the CDR3: TGTGCCAGCAGTCGCCGGGACAGTTTTGGAGAGACCCAGTACTTC.

The chain recombines TRBV5-1 with TRBJ1-3; D gene ambiguous. The V end was cut by 4 bases, the J end by 0 bases, with 11 bases between. CDR3 length equals 15 residues. The germline V gene has CDR1 SGHRS and CDR2 YFSETQ. As DNA, the CDR3 is TGCGCCAGCAGCAACCATGGGAGCTCTGGAAACACCATATATTTT. Translating it yields CASSNHGSSGNTIYF.

At least ten counts were recorded for this clonotype. The chain uses TRBV5-6 and TRBJ2-3; D unclear. The V and J ends lost 0 bases and 5 bases respectively, with 19 bases between them. Germline assignment: CDR1 SGHDT and CDR2 YYEEEE. This CDR3 region has 17 residues. This CDR3 is CASSLEDAEAEVDTQYF. The CDR3, as DNA: TGTGCCAGCAGCTTGGAGGACGCCGAAGCAGAAGTAGATACGCAGTATTTT.

This clonotype was observed at least ten times. This chain joins TRBV11-1 and TRBJ2-3; the D gene is possibly TRBD2 (6 bases). Trimming stripped 2 bases from V and 2 bases from J, with 14 bases between. The germline V gene has CDR1 SGHAT and CDR2 FQDESV (reference sequence). The CDR3 consists of 16 residues. The CDR3 sequence: CASSLRDSSYTDTQYF. The CDR3 DNA reads as TGTGCCAGCAGCTTACGGGACTCGTCATACACAGATACGCAGTATTTT.

This chain joins TRBV9 and TRBJ1-1, with D tentatively TRBD1 (5 bases). CDR1 SGDLS and CDR2 YYNGEE come from the germline V gene. The CDR3 is made up of 16 amino acids. Trimming took off 3 bases at V and 5 bases at J, with 20 bases between the two ends. In DNA, the CDR3 is TGTGCCAGCAGCGGTTTGAGGACCGGGAGGGGTACTGAAGCTTTCTTT. It is translated as CASSGLRTGRGTEAFF.

Many counts were recorded for this clonotype. This sequence joins TRBV5-1 and TRBJ2-5, with TRBD1 matching over 9 bases. The CDR3 totals 15 residues. V shed 4 bases and J 5 bases; nucleotides not matched to a gene: 9. Germline V gives CDR1 SGHRS, CDR2 YFSETQ. In DNA form, the CDR3 reads TGCGCCAGCAGCCTTTCACAGGGGGCCGGGGAGACCCAGTACTTC. The encoded protein is CASSLSQGAGETQYF.

This clonotype occurred many times. The chain has TRBV6-2 or TRBV6-3 and TRBJ1-1; possible D gene TRBD1, 5 bases. This CDR3 region has 14 residues. Trimming took off 7 bases at V and 4 bases at J, with 16 bases between the two ends. In germline, CDR1 is MNHEY, CDR2 SVGEGT. The CDR3 bases are TGTGCCAGCATCTCTCCGGGACGGCCCACTGAAGCTTTCTTT. Protein product: CASISPGRPTEAFF.